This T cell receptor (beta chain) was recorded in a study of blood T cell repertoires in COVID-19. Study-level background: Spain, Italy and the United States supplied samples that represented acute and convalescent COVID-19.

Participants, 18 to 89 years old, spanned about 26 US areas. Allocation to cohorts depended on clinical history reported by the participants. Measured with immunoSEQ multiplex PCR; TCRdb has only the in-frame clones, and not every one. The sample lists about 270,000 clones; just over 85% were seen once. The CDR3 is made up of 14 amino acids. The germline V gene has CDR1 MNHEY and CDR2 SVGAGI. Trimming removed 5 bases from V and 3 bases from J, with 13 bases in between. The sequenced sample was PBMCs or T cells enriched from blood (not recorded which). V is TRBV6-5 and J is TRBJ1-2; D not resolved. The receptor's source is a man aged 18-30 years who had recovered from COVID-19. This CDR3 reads CASSTMTEHYGYTF. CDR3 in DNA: TGTGCCAGCAGTACCATGACGGAGCACTATGGCTACACCTTC.